Each of the 12 T cell receptor beta chains below was sequenced from the same sample in a study of control samples from healthy donors and cancer patients. TCRdb's table, derived via immunoSEQ multiplex PCR, lists solely in-frame clones and lacks some. The sample contains about 89,000 clones, 85% to 90% of which appear only once. The specimen sequenced was blood. The receptors come from a middle-aged woman in good health.

The V gene is TRBV27, the J gene TRBJ2-3; 8 positions agree with TRBD2. This CDR3 has 15 residues. After removal of 2 bases from V and 2 bases from J, the junction contained 3 bases not matched to a gene. The V gene's germline CDR1 is MNHEY and CDR2 SMNVEV (reference sequence). CDR3 protein: CASSLVAGSTDTQYF. CDR3 nucleotides: TGTGCCAGCAGTTTAGTAGCGGGGTCCACAGATACGCAGTATTTT.

V is TRBV5-8 and J is TRBJ1-2, with D tentatively TRBD1 (6 bases). The germline V gene has CDR1 SGHTS and CDR2 YDEGEE. V lost 6 bases and J 4 bases, leaving 13 bases between the germline ends. The CDR3 consists of 13 residues. In DNA form, the CDR3 reads TGTGCCAGCACCCTTGGACAGTTCTATGGCTACACCTTC. The encoded protein is CASTLGQFYGYTF.

The rearrangement uses TRBV28 and TRBJ1-2, with TRBD1 matching 9 bases. V gave up 2 bases and J gave up 2 bases; unmatched junction bases: 0. The CDR3 covers 14 residues. Per the germline V gene, CDR1 is MDHEN and CDR2 is SYDVKM. CDR3 amino acids: CASSLGTGNYGYTF. As DNA, the CDR3 is TGTGCCAGCAGTTTAGGGACAGGGAACTATGGCTACACCTTC.

This chain links TRBV12-3 or TRBV12-4 with TRBJ1-3; no definite D call. This CDR3 contains 11 residues. The CDR3 DNA is TGTGCGCAGGAACTCAGAAACACCATATATTTT. This translates into CAQELRNTIYF.

This clone was counted a single time. The chain is built from TRBV27 and TRBJ2-1; D may match TRBD1 or TRBD2 (6 bases each). Trimming took off 2 bases at V and 5 bases at J, with 13 bases between the two ends. The germline V gene has CDR1 MNHEY and CDR2 SMNVEV (reference sequence). This CDR3 is built from 15 residues. CDR3 amino acids: CASSLGGGQNNEQFF. In DNA, the CDR3 is TGTGCCAGCAGTTTAGGAGGGGGGCAGAACAATGAGCAGTTCTTC.

The chain links TRBV7-9 to TRBJ2-2, with D perhaps TRBD2 (6 bases). With 6 bases removed from V and 3 bases from J, the gap between germline ends came to 11 bases. This CDR3 is built from 14 residues. Germline lookup yields CDR1 SEHNR and CDR2 FQNEAQ (reference sequence). In DNA form, the CDR3 reads TGTGCCAGCAGAGGTAGCGGTTACACCGGGGAGCTGTTTTTT. Its translation: CASRGSGYTGELFF.

The J gene is TRBJ2-7, the V gene TRBV11-3; D remains unclear. Germline assignment: CDR1 SGHNT and CDR2 YENEEA. V lost 1 base and J lost 5, with 9 bases in between. The CDR3 contains 13 residues. The CDR3 DNA is TGTGCCAGCAGCTTAGTGGAAGGTAACGAGCAGTACTTC. Its translation: CASSLVEGNEQYF.

The V call is TRBV25-1, the J call TRBJ1-1; 8 nucleotides line up with TRBD1. The trim removed 5 bases at V and 4 bases at J, leaving 3 bases unmatched. The CDR3 spans 13 residues. The germline CDR1 and CDR2 sequences are MGHDK and SYGVNS. CDR3 loop: CASSTGGSTEAFF. CDR3 nucleotide sequence: TGTGCCAGCAGTACAGGGGGTAGCACTGAAGCTTTCTTT.

V is TRBV4-3 and J is TRBJ1-3; 7 nucleotides match TRBD1. Germline CDR1 LGHNA, CDR2 YSLEER. Trimming cost V 2 bases and J 4 bases; bases outside gene matches: 5. The CDR3 runs 15 residues. CDR3 nucleotides: TGCGCCAGCAGCCAATCCAGACAGGGAGGAAACACCATATATTTT. Encoded protein: CASSQSRQGGNTIYF.

V gene TRBV5-6 combines with J gene TRBJ2-1, with D tentatively TRBD1 (5 bases). The V end was cut by 0 bases, the J end by 0 bases, with 13 bases between. The CDR3 is made up of 17 amino acids. CDR1 and CDR2 from the germline V gene are SGHDT and YYEEEE. The CDR3: CASSLVTQGISYNEQFF. CDR3 DNA: TGTGCCAGCAGCTTGGTGACCCAGGGTATCTCCTACAATGAGCAGTTCTTC. Looking up the rest from reference TRBV5-6 and TRBJ2-1 gives the full variable domain: DAGVTQSPTHLIKTRGQQVTLRCSPKSGHDTVSWYQQALGQGPQFIFQYYEEEERQRGNFPDRFSGHQFPNYSSELNVNALLLGDSALYLCASSLVTQGISYNEQFFGPGTRLTVL.

The rearrangement uses TRBV6-2 or TRBV6-3 and TRBJ2-2; maybe TRBD2 (5 bases). Germline V gives CDR1 MNHEY, CDR2 SVGEGT. Deletions cut 2 bases from V and 4 bases from J, with 11 bases between. The CDR3 length is 15 residues. In DNA form, the CDR3 reads TGTGCCAGCAGTTACCGGGGAAACCCCACCGGGGAGCTGTTTTTT. Amino acids: CASSYRGNPTGELFF.

The J gene is TRBJ1-3, the V gene TRBV30; D call uncertain. Germline CDR1 and CDR2: GTSNPN and SVGIG (reference sequence). The length of the CDR3 is 12 residues. Trimming removed 2 bases from V and 2 bases from J, with 4 bases in between. In nucleotides, the CDR3 is TGTGCCTGGAGTCACACTGGAAACACCATATATTTT. Protein: CAWSHTGNTIYF.